The present T cell receptor beta chain was sequenced within a study of shared clonotypes between healthy human individuals. Study overall: Every donor yielded three CD4 naive, three CD4 memory, two CD8 naive and one CD8 memory plate.

CDR3 length equals 15 residues. CDR1 MNHEY and CDR2 SVGAGI come from the germline V gene. TCRdb's table, derived via immunoSEQ multiplex PCR, lists solely in-frame clones and lacks some. Of millions of clones in the sample, around nine tenths were seen once. On this clone itself: The junction departs from the called germline gene at one end, perhaps through a read error.

The chain combines TRBV6-5 with TRBJ2-5; TRBD2 is a possible D gene (6 bases). The source of this sequence is a man aged 18-30 years in good health. Sequenced material: naive CD4+ T cells sorted from blood. Subset in this sample: CD45RA+ positively selected. CDR3 loop: CASSPTGTASALLHF. The CDR3 DNA follows: TGTGCCAGCAGCCCTACGGGGACTGCCTCCGCCCTACTGCACTTC.